Here is one T cell receptor (beta chain) with its context. Its specific antigen is unknown. The sample holds no much larger clone one base away, and base qualities are not on file. This record comes from a study of cytomegalovirus exposure and HLA in healthy donors (dated by TCRdb to the late 2010s). Study-level background: In an earlier analysis of 550 to 750 of the donors, 250 to 300 Gb of sequence data and roughly 100 million unique TCR beta sequences from roughly 180 million T cells were reported. Approximately 330 gigabases of sequencing data and around 90 million unique TCR sequences made up an early release that covered 500 to 700 HLA-typed donors. Of the 398 genotyped donors, approximately 82% fell in the genetic ancestry cluster associated with self-reported Caucasian donors. The aim of the study was to test whether cataloging public T cell receptors could identify signatures of past pathogen exposure. The study used immunosequencing to profile the T cell repertoires of some 600 subjects and linked those repertoires to cytomegalovirus serostatus. In addition to the first cohort of around 670 subjects, a separate validation cohort of approximately 130 different subjects was used. High-throughput TCR immunosequencing, statistical association of individual TCRs with disease status, and machine learning were combined to predict cytomegalovirus infection status. In a later analysis, previously published TCR beta repertoires from 666 donors were re-analyzed and high-resolution HLA genotyping was added so that TCR occurrence patterns could be studied. In the later analysis, no new phenotypic data were used to find candidate immune exposures; instead, reliance was placed on TCR beta sequences and their occurrence across donors. An earlier analysis of 587 of the donors used high-throughput TCR beta sequencing to judge whether each TCR beta V gene segment behaved as functional or pseudogenic. Donor age, sex, ethnicity and CMV serostatus were compiled alongside the repertoire data. A later genetic analysis took genome-wide SNP genotypes for about 55% of the roughly 700 donors and used that subset as a discovery cohort. All discovery cohort repertoires had been generated on a single sequencing platform. HLA typing covered class I and class II loci at four-digit resolution. The number of typed donors differed by locus: about 620-630 for A, B, C, DRB1 and DQB1; some 500 for DQA1; around 580 for DPA1; and 400 to 480 for DPB1. Four to six DR-DQ haplotypes were handled as single units for association and clustering, since linkage in the cohort was strong. Among roughly 400 genotyped donors of the cohort, an average of around 240,000 unique TCR beta nucleotide sequences were sequenced per donor, around 18% of them non-productive. Overall results and qualifications from the work: A further reported finding was that TCR beta sequences accurately predicted the HLA-A and HLA-B alleles for most subjects in the first cohort. According to a later genetic analysis, donors in an Asian-associated ancestry cluster had fewer N-insertions in productive TCRs than the approximately 630-donor mean. Across donors, most TCR sequences were observed very rarely, whereas some public TCRs were present in many individuals. An association between a missense DCLRE1C variant and V-gene and J-gene trimming of TCR beta chains was found in a later genetic analysis and replicated in an independent cohort. A cluster of highly shared sequence variants was judged likely to represent a technical artifact of the sequencing pipeline. The cohort was sequenced for TCR beta chains only, and without alpha or paired-chain data the features that could be detected were limited. The study listed approximately 150 TCR beta chains as associated with cytomegalovirus. Broadly in line with IMGT annotations, most TCR beta V segments showed up in productive rearrangements about 87% or about 30% of the time in an earlier analysis of approximately 640 of the donors. In a later analysis, HLA-associated TCR beta chains were found to be more clonally expanded and to have lower generation probabilities than equally common non-associated chains. According to a later analysis, TCR association rates differed among HLA loci, with DRB1 alleles showing the most associated TCRs and HLA-C alleles showing the fewest. Because counts were too low, 15 to 20 rarely observed V segments, including chromosome 9 orphons, were excluded from the earlier analysis of some 540 of the donors. The 87-base-pair reads could not distinguish some IMGT-functional V segments, including TRBV6-2 and TRBV6-3, so those segments were excluded. The presence/absence analyses assumed that sequencing depth was roughly uniform across donors, and that assumption may not be true. A later analysis associated about 17,000 TCR beta sequences with specific HLA alleles at a false discovery rate of 0.05. Linkage disequilibrium might explain the correlated functional status among segregating V segments, but an unknown experimental factor could not be ruled out. Several of the top co-occurrence clusters appeared to be linked to parvovirus B19, influenza, CMV and Epstein-Barr virus, according to a later analysis. CMV serostatus was the only immune exposure information available for the cohort. The classifier was reported to diagnose cytomegalovirus status with high specificity and sensitivity in both the original cohort and the validation cohort. Most CMV-associated TCR beta chains appeared to be HLA-restricted in a later analysis, and the HLA associations seemed to be driven largely by CMV exposure. Because HLA typing was missing for some donors at each locus, association tests included only the typed subset. When HLA alleles, especially DR and DQ, strongly co-occurred, attributing TCR associations to individual alleles was difficult. In vitro tests confirmed that a few of the cytomegalovirus-associated TCR beta chains recognize cytomegalovirus antigens. According to the authors, the approach could potentially be generalized to other disease states and immunological phenotypes.

The library was built by means of the immunoSEQ multiplex PCR assay. A mixture of 60 forward primers for TCR Vbeta segments and 13 reverse primers for TCR Jbeta segments was used in the multiplex PCR. A multiplex PCR assay on genomic DNA amplified the CDR3 region of rearranged TCR beta genes. Amplified TCR beta libraries were sequenced as 87-base-pair reads on the Illumina HiSeq System. The original pipeline was this. Across the 640 or so repertoires, a later analysis counted 80 million or so unique TCR beta chains, some 11 million of which were shared by at least two donors. A nearest-neighbor algorithm error-corrected the raw reads and collapsed the reads into unique sequences, merging closely related sequences to remove PCR and sequencing errors. V, D and J gene segments were assigned by aligning CDR3 sequences to IMGT reference sequences. For a sequence to be retained, a match of at least six nucleotides to both a V gene segment and a J gene segment was required. A rearrangement was called productive if the CDR3 had no stop codons and remained in frame with V and J, and every other rearrangement was called non-productive. CDR3 was defined by IMGT convention, running from the second conserved V-encoded cysteine to the conserved J-encoded phenylalanine. The earlier analysis of about 530 of the donors excluded any sequence lacking an unambiguous match to a single V gene segment. An earlier analysis of approximately 590 of the donors classified V segments as functional when productive rearrangements were above 56.7% and as segregating when the standard deviation between donors was above 5%. To diagnose cytomegalovirus status from the catalog of TCR beta chain sequences, a statistical classification framework was built. V and J gene assignment, in a later analysis, came from comparing TCR nucleotide sequences with IMGT/GENE-DB human TR gene sequences. A later analysis assigned CDR3 sequences and most-parsimonious VDJ recombination scenarios with the TCRdist pipeline. A later analysis defined each TCR beta chain by its CDR3 amino acid sequence plus V-gene family, and excluded reads lacking a unique V-gene family. In a later analysis, 500 to 700 highly shared, low-generation-probability nucleotide sequences were removed to address suspected cross-contamination and a sequencing artifact. In a later analysis, a clonal expansion index was calculated for each public chain from normalized within-repertoire ranks of inferred template counts. Generation probabilities in a later analysis came from a VDJ recombination model fitted to out-of-frame rearrangements, and those results were checked against IGoR. A later analysis scored TCR-TCR, TCR-HLA and TCR-CMV co-occurrence with hypergeometric tests, applying a repertoire-size bias correction to TCR pairs. A later analysis estimated false discovery rates by permuting HLA or CMV assignments 20 times. In a later analysis, co-occurring TCRs were grouped using DBSCAN, with TCRdist sequence similarity added in when clustering inside HLA-allele-positive subsets. Repertoires with fewer than 30,000 or more than 120,000 public chains, plus five repertoires with anomalous nucleotide sharing, were excluded from co-occurrence clustering. This immuneACCESS table, as held by TCRdb, lists in-frame sequences with V and J called but not all clones. Of the missing ones, under half trace to an unresolved V gene in checked studies; the others have no known cause. V and J calls and clone size are as listed in that table; D and trimming were resolved from the DNA. The sample profile shows roughly 150,000 clones; around 75% of them were found once. Around 3.1% of the sample belongs to the ten largest clones.

The cohort consisted of 600 or so healthy bone marrow donors. All cohort members were sampled while nominally healthy, although unrecorded immune exposures were likely present. The donor tested CMV seronegative, placing the donor among the roughly 400 seronegative members of the cohort. A peripheral blood sample was provided by each donor, and peripheral blood mononuclear cells were used for TCR beta sequencing. Genomic DNA extraction from the blood cell samples was performed with the Qiagen DNeasy Blood Extraction Kit. CDR1 SEHNR and CDR2 FQNEAQ are derived from the germline V gene (reference sequence). Including cysteine and phenylalanine, the CDR3 has 14 amino acids. Only the CDR3 DNA stays, 42 bases, in frame from base 1. Compared with germline, V lacks 3 bases and J lacks 8 bases; bases without a gene match: 5.

The sample comprised PBMCs. In this chain, TRBV7-9 is recombined with TRBJ2-3; 10 nucleotides in the junction match TRBD1. This clonotype was obtained from a man between 35 and 55 years old in good health and CMV-seronegative. The base sequence is TGTGCCAGCAGCTTGGGCCGACAGGGGGCTACGCAGTATTTT. It specifies CASSLGRQGATQYF.